Shown below are 19 T cell receptor beta chains from a single sample sequenced in a study of CD8+ T cells in alopecia areata (dated by TCRdb to 2017 to 2018). The protocol used for the library was the immunoSEQ multiplex PCR assay. To provide template for TCR sequencing, every sample had RNA extracted and reverse transcribed into cDNA. TCRdb re-hosts the immuneACCESS table, in-frame sequences only. Its copies lack some clones; in the studies checked, an unresolved V gene accounts for under half of them, and the cause for the rest is not known. Recorded for this sample are under 130,000 clones; roughly 50% of them occurred a single time. The ten top clones hold around 9% of the sample. Sequenced material: CD4+ T cells sorted from blood. Every receptor here comes from a human donor in good health.

The chain joins TRBV5-1 to TRBJ1-6, with 7 bases lining up with TRBD1. The junction had 3 bases not matched to a gene; V was cut back by 0 bases and J by 9 bases. Germline V gene data show CDR1 as SGHRS and CDR2 as YFSETQ. CDR3 length: 14 amino acids. CDR3 DNA: TGCGCCAGCAGCTTGGATTACAGGGGTTCACCCCTCCACTTT. Amino acids: CASSLDYRGSPLHF.

The rearrangement uses TRBV19 and TRBJ1-5; no firm D call. The V and J ends lost 5 bases and 7 bases respectively, with 12 bases between them. This CDR3 spans 13 amino acids. CDR1 and CDR2 (germline): LNHDA, SQIVND (reference sequence). The CDR3 DNA reads as TGTGCCAGTAGTTGGGAGGGCGGACAGCCCCAGCATTTT. Its translation is CASSWEGGQPQHF.

The CDR3 nucleotides read TGTGCCTGGAGTGCCGGGCTATCTGGAAACACCATATATTTT. Its protein product is CAWSAGLSGNTIYF. The V and J genes are TRBV30 and TRBJ1-3; no reliable D call. The germline V and J ends were trimmed by 1 base and 1 base, with 8 bases remaining between them. This CDR3 contains 14 residues. Germline V lookup: CDR1 GTSNPN, CDR2 SVGIG (reference sequence).

The chain is built from TRBV9 and TRBJ1-1; D gene unclear. Trimming shortened V by 4 bases and J by 0 bases, and 13 bases separated the two germline ends. Germline CDR1 and CDR2: SGDLS and YYNGEE. The CDR3 runs to 15 residues. CDR3 sequence: CASSPPPVMNTEAFF. The CDR3 DNA reads TGTGCCAGCAGCCCCCCCCCAGTGATGAACACTGAAGCTTTCTTT.

The rearrangement links TRBV30 to TRBJ1-1; tentative D call: TRBD1 (6 bases). V was trimmed by 3 bases and J by 1 base, leaving 12 bases between them. Germline CDR1 reads GTSNPN; CDR2 reads SVGIG (reference sequence). This CDR3 contains 14 residues. CDR3 protein: CAWRGAGSNTEAFF. CDR3 nucleotides: TGTGCCTGGAGGGGGGCAGGGTCGAACACTGAAGCTTTCTTT.

This clone was seen a single time. CDR3 region: CASSLGGRASISPTEAFF. The CDR3 nucleotides are TGTGCCAGCAGCTTGGGAGGTAGGGCCAGTATTTCACCCACTGAAGCTTTCTTT. The chain employs TRBV5-4 and TRBJ1-1; D is ambiguous. The V end was cut by 0 bases, the J end by 4 bases, with 22 bases between. The CDR3 has 18 residues. CDR1 is SGHNT, CDR2 YYREEE, per germline (reference sequence).

Only a few counts were recorded for this clone. The chain joins TRBV5-6 to TRBJ1-4; D not certain. CDR1 and CDR2 (germline): SGHDT, YYEEEE. The CDR3 has 14 residues. With 4 bases removed from V and 8 bases from J, the gap between germline ends came to 15 bases. The CDR3: CASSGASLPEKLFF. The CDR3 coding sequence is TGTGCCAGCAGCGGAGCCAGTCTTCCCGAAAAACTGTTTTTT.

This chain connects TRBV11-1 to TRBJ2-6; D uncertain. From germline, CDR1 is SGHAT and CDR2 FQDESV (reference sequence). The germline V and J ends were trimmed by 5 bases and 0 bases, with 8 bases remaining between them. This CDR3 is 15 amino acids long. The CDR3 coding sequence is TGTGCCAGCAGCCCTTCACACTCTGGGGCCAACGTCCTGACTTTC. Translation: CASSPSHSGANVLTF. Variable domain in full (rest from reference TRBV11-1 and TRBJ2-6): EAEVAQSPRYKITEKSQAVAFWCDPISGHATLYWYRQILGQGPELLVQFQDESVVDDSQLPKDRFSAERLKGVDSTLKIQPAELGDSAMYLCASSPSHSGANVLTFGAGSRLTVL.

The rearrangement links TRBV20-1 to TRBJ2-7; D uncertain. V was pared by 6 bases and J by 5 bases, with 8 bases between. The CDR3 is made up of 10 amino acids. From germline, CDR1 is DFQATT and CDR2 SNEGSKA (reference sequence). The CDR3 spells CSAGDHEQYF. In DNA, the CDR3 is TGCAGTGCAGGAGACCACGAGCAGTACTTC.

The chain uses TRBV30 and TRBJ2-6; 9 bases are a match to TRBD2. In germline, CDR1 is GTSNPN, CDR2 SVGIG (reference sequence). The CDR3 has 16 residues. With V trimmed by 5 bases and J by 2 bases, 7 bases remained unmatched. The CDR3 nucleotides read TGTGCCTGGCGGAAAGCGGGGGGCACTGGGGCCAACGTCCTGACTTTC. Encoded protein: CAWRKAGGTGANVLTF.

The chain employs TRBV7-2 and TRBJ1-6, with D tentatively TRBD1 (5 bases). CDR3 length equals 16 residues. Germline V CDR1 and CDR2: SGHTA, FQGNSA. V lost 4 bases to trimming and J lost 0 bases, with 10 bases between them. CDR3 DNA sequence: TGTGCCAGCAGCTCAGGACAAACCTCCTATAATTCACCCCTCCACTTT. This encodes CASSSGQTSYNSPLHF.

The chain uses TRBV7-2 and TRBJ2-5; D possibly corresponds to TRBD1 (5 bases). V gave up 0 bases and J gave up 5 bases, with 10 bases separating them. The CDR3 consists of 14 residues. Germline CDR1 reads SGHTA; CDR2 reads FQGNSA. The chain's CDR3 is CASSLAGRGETQYF. The DNA for the CDR3 is TGTGCCAGCAGCTTAGCCGGAAGGGGCGAGACCCAGTACTTC.

This clone has only a few counts. This chain joins TRBV27 and TRBJ1-6; TRBD1 is a possible D gene (5 bases). Deletions cut 3 bases from V and 0 bases from J, with 15 bases between. The CDR3 runs to 18 residues. The germline V gene has CDR1 MNHEY and CDR2 SMNVEV (reference sequence). The CDR3 sequence is CASSLGQALSSYNSPLHF. As DNA, the CDR3 is TGTGCCAGCAGTTTGGGGCAGGCCCTTAGCTCCTATAATTCACCCCTCCACTTT.

The chain has TRBV27 and TRBJ1-2; weak D call: TRBD1 (5 bases). This CDR3 has 15 amino acids. Germline V CDR1 and CDR2: MNHEY, SMNVEV (reference sequence). V shed 7 bases and J shed 0 bases, with 15 bases lying between them. The CDR3 DNA reads as TGTGCCAGCAAGGGGCTGGGGACTACTAACTATGGCTACACCTTC. Its translation: CASKGLGTTNYGYTF.

The rearrangement joins TRBV28 to TRBJ2-1, with 7 bases identical to TRBD1. The CDR3 sequence is 13 residues long. The germline gives CDR1 MDHEN, CDR2 SYDVKM. Germline trimming cut 8 bases from V and 0 bases from J; bases unmatched to any gene: 1. Here the CDR3 DNA reads TGTGCCAGCGGGACAGACTCCTACAATGAGCAGTTCTTC. Translated, it gives CASGTDSYNEQFF.

V and J are TRBV29-1 and TRBJ1-2; tentative D call: TRBD1 (6 bases). Germline V gene sequence: CDR1 SQVTM, CDR2 ANQGSEA. Trimming removed 6 bases from V and 7 bases from J, with 21 bases in between. The CDR3 length is 14 residues. This CDR3 is CSVGRDTRGSGYTF. The CDR3 DNA reads as TGCAGCGTCGGACGGGACACGCGCGGCTCTGGCTACACCTTC.

This clone was counted only a few times. The chain uses TRBV14 and TRBJ2-5; unclear D gene. The CDR3 has 13 amino acids. Trimming shortened V by 4 bases and J by 1 base, and 7 bases separated the two germline ends. Germline V gives CDR1 SGHDN, CDR2 FVKESK. The CDR3 coding sequence is TGTGCCAGCAGCCGTGGCACCCAAGAGACCCAGTACTTC. This encodes CASSRGTQETQYF.

This clone was observed a few times. CDR3: CSVEWPSGNGYTF. CDR3 DNA sequence: TGCAGCGTTGAATGGCCCTCGGGAAATGGCTACACCTTC. The chain carries TRBV29-1 and TRBJ1-2; the D is unclear. Trimming took 2 bases from V and 6 from J, leaving 13 bases between them. This CDR3 spans 13 amino acids. CDR1 is SQVTM, CDR2 ANQGSEA, per germline.

The genes are TRBV5-6 and TRBJ1-2; TRBD1 agrees at 7 bases. Trimming took 4 bases from V and 4 from J; bases not matched to a gene: 16. The CDR3 sequence is 17 residues long. CDR1 is SGHDT and CDR2 is YYEEEE in the germline V gene. This CDR3 reads CASSGGRGYLRGYGYTF. The CDR3 DNA reads TGTGCCAGCAGCGGCGGCAGGGGGTACCTTAGAGGCTATGGCTACACCTTC.